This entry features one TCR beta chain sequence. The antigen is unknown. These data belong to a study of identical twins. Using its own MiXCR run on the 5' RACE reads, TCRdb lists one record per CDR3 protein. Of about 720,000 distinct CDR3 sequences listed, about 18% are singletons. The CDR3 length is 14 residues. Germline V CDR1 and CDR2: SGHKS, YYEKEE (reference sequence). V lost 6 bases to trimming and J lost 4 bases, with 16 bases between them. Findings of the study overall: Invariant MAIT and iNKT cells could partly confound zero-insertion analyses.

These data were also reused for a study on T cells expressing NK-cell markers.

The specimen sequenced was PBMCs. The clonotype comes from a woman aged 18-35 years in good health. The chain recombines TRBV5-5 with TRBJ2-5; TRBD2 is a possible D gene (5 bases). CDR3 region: CASTPSGFGETQYF. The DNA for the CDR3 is TGTGCCAGCACCCCATCGGGGTTCGGAGAGACCCAGTACTTC.